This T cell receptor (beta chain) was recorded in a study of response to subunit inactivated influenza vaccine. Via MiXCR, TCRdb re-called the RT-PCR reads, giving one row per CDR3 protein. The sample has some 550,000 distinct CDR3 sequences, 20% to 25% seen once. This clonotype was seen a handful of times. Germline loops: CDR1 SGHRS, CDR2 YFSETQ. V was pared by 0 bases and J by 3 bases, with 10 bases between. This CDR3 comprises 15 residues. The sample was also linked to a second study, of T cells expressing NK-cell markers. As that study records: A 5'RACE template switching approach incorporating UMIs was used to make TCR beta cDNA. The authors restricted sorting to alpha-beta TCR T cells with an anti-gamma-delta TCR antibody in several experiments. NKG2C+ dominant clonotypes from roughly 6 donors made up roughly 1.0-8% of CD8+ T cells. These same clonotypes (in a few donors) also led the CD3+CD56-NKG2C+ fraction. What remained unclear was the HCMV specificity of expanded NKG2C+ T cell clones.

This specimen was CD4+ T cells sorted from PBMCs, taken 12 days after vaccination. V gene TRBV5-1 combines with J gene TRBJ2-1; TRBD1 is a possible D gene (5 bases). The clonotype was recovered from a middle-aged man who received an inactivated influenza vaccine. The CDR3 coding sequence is TGCGCCAGCAGCTTGGTTAGCCAGGGCTACAATGAGCAGTTCTTC. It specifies CASSLVSQGYNEQFF.